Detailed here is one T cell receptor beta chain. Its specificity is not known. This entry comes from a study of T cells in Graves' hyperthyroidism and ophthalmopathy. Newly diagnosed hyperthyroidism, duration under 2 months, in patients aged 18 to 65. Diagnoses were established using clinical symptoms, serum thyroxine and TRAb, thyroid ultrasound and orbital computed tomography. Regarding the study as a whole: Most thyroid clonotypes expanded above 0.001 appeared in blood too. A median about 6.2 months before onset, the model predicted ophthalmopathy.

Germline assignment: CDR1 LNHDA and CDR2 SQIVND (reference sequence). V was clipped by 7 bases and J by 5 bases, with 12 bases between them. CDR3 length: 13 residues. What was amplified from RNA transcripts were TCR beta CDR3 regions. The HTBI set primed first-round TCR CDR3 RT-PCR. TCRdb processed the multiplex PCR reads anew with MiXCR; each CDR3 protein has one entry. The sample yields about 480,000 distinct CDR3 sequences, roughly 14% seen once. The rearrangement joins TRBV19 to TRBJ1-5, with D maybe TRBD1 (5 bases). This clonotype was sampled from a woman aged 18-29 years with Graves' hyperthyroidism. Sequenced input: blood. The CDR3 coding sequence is TGTGCCAGTACCCCTTTGGGGGATCAGCCCCAGCATTTT. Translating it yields CASTPLGDQPQHF.